Below, 10 T cell receptor beta chains from the same sample are listed, as sequenced in a study of identical twins. TCRdb independently ran MiXCR on the 5' RACE reads; one entry per CDR3 protein. The sample yields 200,000 to 300,000 distinct CDR3 sequences, roughly a tenth seen once. The sequencing input was memory T cells sorted from blood. Receptor source: a middle-aged man in good health.

V and J are TRBV7-2 and TRBJ1-6; maybe TRBD1 (5 bases). V was clipped by 5 bases and J by 7 bases, with 18 bases between them. CDR1 SGHTA and CDR2 FQGNSA come from the germline V gene. This CDR3 is built from 16 residues. The CDR3 DNA is TGTGCCAGCAGCACCCGGCGGGACGGGGGGAATTCACCCCTCCACTTT. This encodes CASSTRRDGGNSPLHF. The full variable domain, its missing parts supplied by reference TRBV7-2 and TRBJ1-6, is GAGVSQSPSNKVTEKGKDVELRCDPISGHTALYWYRQSLGQGLEFLIYFQGNSAPDKSGLPSDRFSAERTGGSVSTLTIQRTQQEDSAVYLCASSTRRDGGNSPLHFGNGTRLTVT.

The genes are TRBV20-1 and TRBJ2-4; perhaps TRBD1 as D (5 bases). The CDR3 totals 14 residues. Germline assignment: CDR1 DFQATT and CDR2 SNEGSKA (reference sequence). V was clipped by 4 bases and J by 0 bases, with 10 bases between them. In DNA form, the CDR3 reads TGCAGTGCTAATCAGGGTTTAGCCAAAAACATTCAGTACTTC. It yields the protein CSANQGLAKNIQYF.

The chain employs TRBV5-1 and TRBJ1-4, with unresolved D. CDR3 length equals 13 residues. The germline gives CDR1 SGHRS, CDR2 YFSETQ. V was pared by 2 bases and J by 10 bases, with 12 bases between. The DNA for the CDR3 is TGCGCCAGCAGCTTTAACGAAGTGGGAAAACTGTTTTTT. Protein: CASSFNEVGKLFF. The complete variable domain, with remaining parts taken from reference TRBV5-1 and TRBJ1-4, reads KAGVTQTPRYLIKTRGQQVTLSCSPISGHRSVSWYQQTPGQGLQFLFEYFSETQRNKGNFPGRFSGRQFSNSRSEMNVSTLELGDSALYLCASSFNEVGKLFFGSGTQLSVL.

The V call is TRBV11-2, the J call TRBJ1-1, with unresolved D. This CDR3 is built from 16 residues. The V end was cut by 4 bases, the J end by 1 base, with 16 bases between. Germline V gives CDR1 SGHAT, CDR2 FQNNGV. The CDR3 bases are TGTGCCAGCAGCTCAAGCGGCAGAATAAGGAACACTGAAGCTTTCTTT. Translation gives CASSSSGRIRNTEAFF.

As for this clonotype: A read error may be the cause here, since a much bigger clone is one base away. V gene TRBV6-2 or TRBV6-3 combines with J gene TRBJ1-1, with no clear D. The CDR3 length is 14 residues. Germline V gene data show CDR1 as MNHEY and CDR2 as SVGEGT. As DNA, the CDR3 is TGTGCCAGCAGGCGGGTTGGGATGAACGCTGAAGCTTTCTTT. Encoded protein: CASRRVGMNAEAFF.

This clonotype was seen at least ten times. The chain links TRBV20-1 to TRBJ1-5, with 9 nucleotides matching TRBD1. V gave up 3 bases and J gave up 6 bases; unmatched junction bases: 6. The CDR3 has 14 residues. Germline-derived CDR1 and CDR2 are DFQATT and SNEGSKA (reference sequence). CDR3 region: CSARSGQGGQPQHF. The DNA of the CDR3 is TGCAGTGCTAGGTCGGGACAGGGAGGTCAGCCCCAGCATTTT.

This clonotype was picked up many times. For the CDR3, the DNA is TGTGCCAGCAGCTTAGGACGACTAGCGGTGAGCAATGAGCAGTTCTTC. Translating it yields CASSLGRLAVSNEQFF. The chain combines TRBV7-2 with TRBJ2-1, with 9 bases that match TRBD2. J gave up 6 bases and V 1 base, and 7 bases lay outside the gene matches. Looked up from germline, CDR1 is SGHTA and CDR2 is FQGNSA. The CDR3 runs 16 residues.

The chain joins TRBV7-9 to TRBJ2-5; D could derive from TRBD1 or TRBD2 (5 bases each). Per the germline V gene, CDR1 is SEHNR and CDR2 is FQNEAQ (reference sequence). V lost 11 bases, J lost 5 bases, and 21 bases lay in between. The CDR3 is made up of 14 amino acids. The CDR3 coding sequence is TGTGCCGGAGCCCCCGGGACGGTCGGGGAGACCCAGTACTTC. Encoded protein: CAGAPGTVGETQYF.

The chain is built from TRBV7-6 and TRBJ2-7; D is perhaps TRBD1 or TRBD2 (6 bases each). Per the germline V gene, CDR1 is SGHVS and CDR2 is FNYEAQ. The CDR3 runs to 13 residues. The V gene lost 5 bases and the J gene lost 6 bases, with 14 bases spanning the gap. In DNA form, the CDR3 reads TGTGCCAGCAGCGTAGGAGAGGGGGGCGAGCAGTACTTC. This sequence encodes CASSVGEGGEQYF.

This clonotype was found many times. V usage is TRBV6-1 and J usage is TRBJ2-5, with TRBD2 identical over 8 bases. Per the germline V gene, CDR1 is MNHNS and CDR2 is SASEGT. The CDR3 covers 16 residues. V shed 6 bases, J shed 4 bases, and the junction held 13 bases outside the gene matches. The DNA for the CDR3 is TGTGCCAGCAGCCCGGGTCGCGCGGGAGGTGGAGAGACCCAGTACTTC. Its protein is CASSPGRAGGGETQYF.